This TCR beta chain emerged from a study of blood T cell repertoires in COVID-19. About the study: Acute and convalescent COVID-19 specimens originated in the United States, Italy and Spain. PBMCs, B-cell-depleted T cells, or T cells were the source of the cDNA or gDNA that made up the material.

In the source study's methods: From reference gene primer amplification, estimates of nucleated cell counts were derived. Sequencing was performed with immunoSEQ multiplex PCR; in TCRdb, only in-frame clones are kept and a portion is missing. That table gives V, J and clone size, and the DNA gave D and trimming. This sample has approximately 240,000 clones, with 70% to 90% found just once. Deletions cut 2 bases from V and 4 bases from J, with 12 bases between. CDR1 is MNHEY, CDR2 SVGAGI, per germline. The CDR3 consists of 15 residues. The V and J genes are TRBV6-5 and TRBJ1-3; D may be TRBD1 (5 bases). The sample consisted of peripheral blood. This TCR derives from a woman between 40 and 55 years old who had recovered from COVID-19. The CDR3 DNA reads TGTGCCAGCAGTTACGGGTGGGACTCCGGAAACACCATATATTTT. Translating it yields CASSYGWDSGNTIYF.